These 10 T cell receptor beta chains were sequenced from one sample in a study of OX40 agonist ivuxolimab in advanced cancers. Only in-frame clones appear in the TCRdb table, and some are missing; sequencing was by immunoSEQ multiplex PCR. The data show 70,000 or so clones, almost 90% seen once. This specimen was CD4+ or CD8+ T cells sorted from blood, taken in a trial of the OX40 agonist ivuxolimab. These receptors were obtained from an adult with an advanced solid tumor such as melanoma, head and neck, liver or kidney cancer.

J is TRBJ1-3 and V is TRBV7-9, with no clear D. The CDR3 contains 16 residues. The V end lost 6 bases, the J end lost 0 bases, and 15 bases lay between the germline ends. Germline CDR1 SEHNR, CDR2 FQNEAQ (reference sequence). The CDR3 DNA is TGTGCCAGCAGTCCCAACAGTCTCCCCTCTGGAAACACCATATATTTT. Protein sequence: CASSPNSLPSGNTIYF.

CDR3 residues: CAGGSGTDTQYF. The CDR3 DNA reads TGTGCCGGAGGATCCGGCACAGATACGCAGTATTTT. V gene TRBV2 combines with J gene TRBJ2-3; tentatively, D is TRBD2 (5 bases). This CDR3 is built from 12 residues. Germline V gives CDR1 SNHLY, CDR2 FYNNEI. V lost 11 bases and J lost 1, with 10 bases in between. Supplemented by reference TRBV2 and TRBJ2-3, the full variable domain reads EPEVTQTPSHQVTQMGQEVILRCVPISNHLYFYWYRQILGQKVEFLVSFYNNEISEKSEIFDDQFSVERPDGSNFTLKIRSTKLEDSAMYFCAGGSGTDTQYFGPGTRLTVL.

The chain carries TRBV5-5 and TRBJ1-1; possibly TRBD1 for D (6 bases). The V gene lost 1 base and the J gene lost 5 bases, with 15 bases spanning the gap. This CDR3 spans 15 amino acids. Germline loops: CDR1 SGHKS, CDR2 YYEKEE (reference sequence). In DNA form, the CDR3 reads TGTGCCAGCAGCTTGTTGGGGGGCGCAGGGACTGAAGCTTTCTTT. This encodes CASSLLGGAGTEAFF.

V gene TRBV7-2 combines with J gene TRBJ2-3; D is undetermined. The CDR3 consists of 15 residues. The germline V and J ends were trimmed by 2 bases and 4 bases, with 13 bases remaining between them. Germline V gene data show CDR1 as SGHTA and CDR2 as FQGNSA. The CDR3 bases are TGTGCCAGCAGCTTATACGGCCCCTCCGCAGATACGCAGTATTTT. It encodes CASSLYGPSADTQYF.

This clone has just a few counts. The V gene is TRBV5-1, the J gene TRBJ1-1; maybe TRBD1 (5 bases). The CDR3 extends over 16 amino acids. Trimming cost V 0 bases and J 1 base, with 13 bases left between them. CDR1 SGHRS and CDR2 YFSETQ come from the germline V gene. DNA of the CDR3: TGCGCCAGCAGCTTGGAGGGGAAGGGGTCGAACACTGAAGCTTTCTTT. Encoded protein: CASSLEGKGSNTEAFF. Together with reference TRBV5-1 and TRBJ1-1, the CDR3 gives the full variable domain: KAGVTQTPRYLIKTRGQQVTLSCSPISGHRSVSWYQQTPGQGLQFLFEYFSETQRNKGNFPGRFSGRQFSNSRSEMNVSTLELGDSALYLCASSLEGKGSNTEAFFGQGTRLTVV.

This chain connects TRBV25-1 to TRBJ2-3; D might be TRBD2 (7 bases). Trimming took 1 base from V and 4 from J, leaving 9 bases between them. CDR3 size: 14 residues. Germline-derived CDR1 and CDR2 are MGHDK and SYGVNS. CDR3 loop: CASSEWGGPDTQYF. The CDR3, as DNA: TGTGCCAGCAGTGAATGGGGGGGGCCAGATACGCAGTATTTT.

The V and J genes are TRBV4-1 and TRBJ1-3; no clear D. The CDR3 contains 13 residues. Deletions cut 5 bases from V and 4 bases from J, with 9 bases between. Germline V gives CDR1 MGHRA, CDR2 YSYEKL. The CDR3 bases are TGCGCCAGCAGCTCTACCGACGGAAACACCATATATTTT. The encoded protein is CASSSTDGNTIYF.

This chain connects TRBV28 to TRBJ2-2, with D perhaps TRBD2 (6 bases). Trimming took 7 bases from V and 8 from J, leaving 17 bases between them. The CDR3 extends over 14 amino acids. The germline V gene has CDR1 MDHEN and CDR2 SYDVKM. CDR3 sequence reads: CASNTRGGRGELFF. As DNA, the CDR3 is TGTGCCAGCAATACCCGCGGAGGGCGGGGGGAGCTGTTTTTT.

This sequence joins TRBV7-9 and TRBJ2-7, with 8 bases matching TRBD2. Germline-derived CDR1 and CDR2 are SEHNR and FQNEAQ (reference sequence). J lost 4 bases, V lost 1 base, and 9 bases had no gene match. The CDR3 loop spans 16 amino acids. Written as DNA, the CDR3 is TGTGCCAGCAGCTTAGACCGAGCGGGAGACATATACGAGCAGTACTTC. Translating gives CASSLDRAGDIYEQYF.

V and J are TRBV7-9 and TRBJ2-5; 7 bases line up with TRBD1. CDR1 and CDR2 (germline): SEHNR, FQNEAQ (reference sequence). The CDR3 is made up of 15 amino acids. Germline trimming cut 3 bases from V and 5 bases from J; bases unmatched to any gene: 9. In nucleotides, the CDR3 is TGTGCCAGCAGCTTGGGGACAGCTACCGGTGAGACCCAGTACTTC. It is translated as CASSLGTATGETQYF.